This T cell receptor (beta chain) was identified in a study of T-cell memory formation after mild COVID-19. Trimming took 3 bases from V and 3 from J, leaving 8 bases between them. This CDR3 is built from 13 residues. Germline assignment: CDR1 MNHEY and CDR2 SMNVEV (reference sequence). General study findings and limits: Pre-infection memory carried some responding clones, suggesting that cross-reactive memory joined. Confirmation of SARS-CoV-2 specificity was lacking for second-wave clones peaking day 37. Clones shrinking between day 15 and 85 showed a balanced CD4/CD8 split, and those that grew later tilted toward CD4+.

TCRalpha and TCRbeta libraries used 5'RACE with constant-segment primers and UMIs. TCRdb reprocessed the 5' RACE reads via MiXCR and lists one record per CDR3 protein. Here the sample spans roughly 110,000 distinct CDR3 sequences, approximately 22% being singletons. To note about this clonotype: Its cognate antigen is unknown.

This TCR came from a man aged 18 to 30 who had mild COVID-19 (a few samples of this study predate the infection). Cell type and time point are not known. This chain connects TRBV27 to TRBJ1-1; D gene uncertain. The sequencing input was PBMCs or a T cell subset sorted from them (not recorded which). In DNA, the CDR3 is TGTGCCAGCAGTTTTAGGGATTACACTGAAGCTTTCTTT. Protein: CASSFRDYTEAFF.